This T cell receptor (beta chain) derives from a study of CD8 T cells in Susac syndrome. The trim removed 3 bases at V and 5 bases at J, leaving 18 bases unmatched. CDR3 size: 19 residues. In germline, CDR1 is SGHTA, CDR2 FQGNSA. Reverse transcription of about 0.45 to 1 ug RNA used random hexamers. TCRdb re-called the immunoSEQ multiplex PCR reads with MiXCR, one entry per CDR3 protein. Of about 250,000 distinct CDR3 sequences listed, approximately 92% are singletons. The specimen sequenced was CD4+ T cells from PBMCs. The chain recombines TRBV7-2 with TRBJ2-1, with 8 bases aligning to TRBD2. This sequence originates from a human donor with multiple sclerosis. The CDR3 DNA reads TGTGCCAGCAGCTTGATACCCAGCGGGAGTACCCTTTTAAACAATGAGCAGTTCTTC. This sequence encodes CASSLIPSGSTLLNNEQFF.